A single sample gave rise to the 30 T cell receptor beta chains below, sequenced in a study of blood T cells in healthy people across ages. PCR was performed a second time for about 6 to 12 cycles using a sample-barcoded 5' primer and a J-beta primer mix. Using its own MiXCR run on the 5' RACE reads, TCRdb lists one record per CDR3 protein. The table shows about 930,000 distinct CDR3 sequences, with almost 30% occurring only once. This same sample was also taken into another study, of T cells of mothers and their children.

The sample comprised blood. Receptors originate from a woman in her forties in good health.

This clonotype was seen a handful of times. V is TRBV12-3 or TRBV12-4 and J is TRBJ2-1; D uncertain. V shed 8 bases and J shed 12 bases, with 20 bases lying between them. The CDR3 loop spans 13 amino acids. CDR3 in DNA: TGTGCCAGCGGCCCGGACCGTGGTCTGGGGCAGTTCTTC. Protein sequence: CASGPDRGLGQFF.

The sample holds a few counts of this clonotype. V usage is TRBV4-3 and J usage is TRBJ2-1; 8 nucleotides align to TRBD1. The CDR3 runs to 18 residues. Trimming cost V 0 bases and J 8 bases; bases outside gene matches: 15. Looked up from germline, CDR1 is LGHNA and CDR2 is YSLEER. The CDR3 reads CASSQEPLQGARVYEQFF. CDR3 DNA sequence: TGCGCCAGCAGCCAAGAACCCCTGCAGGGGGCAAGAGTCTATGAGCAGTTCTTC.

Only a few counts were recorded for this clonotype. The gene calls are TRBV12-3 or TRBV12-4 and TRBJ1-3, with D unclear. V was pared by 7 bases and J by 2 bases, with 6 bases between. The CDR3 length is 12 residues. The CDR3 reads CASMGAGNTIYF. The CDR3 nucleotides read TGTGCCAGCATGGGAGCTGGAAACACCATATATTTT.

Concerning this clonotype: This may come from a read error, since a much larger clone is one base off. V gene TRBV24-1 combines with J gene TRBJ2-1; D is possibly TRBD1 (6 bases). The V and J ends lost 2 bases and 13 bases respectively, with 17 bases between them. The CDR3 sequence is 14 residues long. Germline CDR1 reads KGHDR; CDR2 reads SFDVKD. CDR3: CATSDSGSRTVQFF. CDR3 bases: TGTGCCACCAGTGATTCGGGTTCTCGGACAGTACAGTTCTTC.

The genes are TRBV5-1 and TRBJ2-1; 10 bases match TRBD2. The J segment lost 3 bases and the V segment lost 4 bases, leaving 7 bases of the junction unmatched. CDR1 is SGHRS and CDR2 is YFSETQ in the germline V gene. The length of the CDR3 is 16 residues. The CDR3 DNA reads as TGCGCCAGCAGCCACAATAGCGGGGGGCGCTACAATGAGCAGTTCTTC. It specifies CASSHNSGGRYNEQFF.

This clonotype was seen only a few times. The gene calls are TRBV28 and TRBJ2-5; D might be TRBD1 (6 bases). Germline values: CDR1 MDHEN, CDR2 SYDVKM. Trimming left V 8 bases short and J 4 bases short, with 20 bases between. The CDR3 is 15 residues long. This chain's CDR3 is CASGPLFKQGETQYF. The CDR3 DNA reads TGTGCCAGCGGCCCTCTTTTTAAACAGGGAGAGACCCAGTACTTC.

This clonotype showed up just a few times. The gene calls are TRBV12-3 or TRBV12-4 and TRBJ1-2, with D perhaps matching TRBD1 (5 bases). The CDR3 has 14 residues. V lost 6 bases, J lost 4 bases, and 15 bases lay in between. The CDR3 sequence is CASSYPGRAYGYTF. CDR3 bases: TGTGCCAGCAGCTATCCCGGCAGGGCCTATGGCTACACCTTC.

Worth noting for this clonotype: Germline is not matched at one junction end, which may reflect a read error. V gene TRBV4-3 combines with J gene TRBJ2-7; no definite D call. CDR1 is LGHNA, CDR2 YSLEER, per germline. The CDR3 is 14 amino acids. The CDR3 region has the DNA TGCGCCAGCAGCCAGAGGCTCCTCACCTACGAGCAGCACTTC. It translates to CASSQRLLTYEQHF.

Ten or more counts support this clonotype. V usage is TRBV28 and J usage is TRBJ2-1; no clear D. V gave up 1 base and J gave up 9 bases, with 25 bases separating them. CDR1 MDHEN and CDR2 SYDVKM come from the germline V gene. CDR3 length: 18 residues. CDR3 in amino acids: CASSLSYFQKATTGEQFF. As DNA, the CDR3 is TGTGCCAGCAGTTTATCCTATTTCCAGAAGGCCACAACCGGTGAGCAGTTCTTC.

This clonotype was observed a handful of times. This chain uses TRBV29-1 with TRBJ1-1; the D is unclear. This CDR3 is built from 12 residues. Trimming left V 4 bases short and J 4 bases short, with 10 bases between. The germline CDR1 and CDR2 sequences are SQVTM and ANQGSEA. The CDR3 nucleotides read TGCAGCGTTGCTACCACGGGCACTGAAGCTTTCTTT. This encodes CSVATTGTEAFF.

V usage is TRBV7-9 and J usage is TRBJ2-5, with D possibly being TRBD1 or TRBD2 (5 bases each). V lost 0 bases and J lost 5, with 13 bases in between. Germline CDR1 and CDR2: SEHNR and FQNEAQ (reference sequence). The CDR3 loop spans 15 amino acids. The CDR3 bases are TGTGCCAGCAGCTTAGCAGAGGTGGGGACGGAGACCCAGTACTTC. As protein: CASSLAEVGTETQYF.

The rearrangement joins TRBV4-1 to TRBJ2-1; a possible D gene is TRBD2 (5 bases). V lost 1 base to trimming and J lost 6 bases, with 13 bases between them. Germline assignment: CDR1 MGHRA and CDR2 YSYEKL. This CDR3 spans 15 amino acids. The CDR3 bases are TGCGCCAGCAGCCAAGCCCTAGCAGCCTGCAATGAGCAGTTCTTC. Translation: CASSQALAACNEQFF.

The chain recombines TRBV20-1 with TRBJ2-4; 8 positions agree with TRBD2. With 1 base clipped from V and 7 bases from J, the junction kept 0 bases outside the gene matches. CDR3 length equals 12 residues. Germline CDR1 and CDR2: DFQATT and SNEGSKA (reference sequence). The CDR3 nucleotides read TGCAGTGCTAGAGCGGGGGGGAACATTCAGTACTTC. Its translation: CSARAGGNIQYF.

V gene TRBV6-2 or TRBV6-3 combines with J gene TRBJ1-5; D gene uncertain. The CDR3 runs 14 residues. CDR1 is MNHEY and CDR2 is SVGEGT in the germline V gene. Trimming took 7 bases from V and 6 from J, leaving 16 bases between them. The CDR3 DNA reads TGTGCCAGCACCAAGACGGCGGTGGGTCAGCCCCAGCATTTT. It is translated as CASTKTAVGQPQHF.

This clonotype appeared a single time. One base away lies a much larger clone, so this may be a sequencing read error. This chain links TRBV7-9 with TRBJ2-4; TRBD1 might be the D (6 bases). The end of the DNA is better explained by TRBJ2-7, so the J call may be wrong. Germline CDR1 SEHNR, CDR2 FQNEAQ (reference sequence). The CDR3 runs to 10 residues. The CDR3 loop is CASGGCEQYF. The CDR3 region has the DNA TGTGCCAGCGGGGGCTGCGAGCAGTACTTC.

There are many counts of this clonotype. This sequence joins TRBV29-1 and TRBJ1-2; the match to TRBD1 covers 7 bases. CDR3 length: 12 amino acids. CDR1 is SQVTM and CDR2 is ANQGSEA in the germline V gene. The ends lost 8 bases at V and 2 bases at J; junction bases unmatched: 5. The CDR3 is CSSGGGNYGYTF. The CDR3 DNA reads TGCAGCTCCGGAGGGGGCAACTATGGCTACACCTTC.

This clonotype was seen more than once but under ten times. This chain uses TRBV12-3 or TRBV12-4 with TRBJ1-5; no definite D call. V lost 1 base to trimming and J lost 5 bases, with 9 bases between them. This CDR3 is 14 amino acids long. In nucleotides, the CDR3 is TGTGCCAGCAGTTTAGTCCGGGAGGATCAGCCCCAGCATTTT. Translation gives CASSLVREDQPQHF.

The rearrangement links TRBV7-9 to TRBJ2-1; D might be TRBD2 (7 bases). The CDR3 runs 15 residues. The V gene lost 1 base and the J gene lost 3 bases, with 10 bases spanning the gap. CDR1 and CDR2 (germline): SEHNR, FQNEAQ (reference sequence). The DNA for the CDR3 is TGTGCCAGCAGCTTAGAGGGGGGGTTCTACAATGAGCAGTTCTTC. Translated, it gives CASSLEGGFYNEQFF.

This clonotype was seen a few times. The chain recombines TRBV27 with TRBJ1-1; D is possibly TRBD1 (6 bases). The CDR3 sequence is 14 residues long. V was shortened by 2 bases and J by 5 bases, with 12 bases between the two germline ends. Germline V gives CDR1 MNHEY, CDR2 SMNVEV (reference sequence). The CDR3 sequence is CASSLRRGLTEAFF. The CDR3 coding sequence is TGTGCCAGCAGTTTACGGCGGGGGCTGACTGAAGCTTTCTTT.

CDR3 sequence reads: CSASRTSWAYEQYF. The CDR3 DNA reads TGCAGTGCCAGCCGTACTAGCTGGGCCTACGAGCAGTACTTC. The chain joins TRBV20-1 to TRBJ2-7; TRBD2 might be the D (6 bases). Germline CDR1 reads DFQATT; CDR2 reads SNEGSKA (reference sequence). V was clipped by 6 bases and J by 2 bases, with 17 bases between them. This CDR3 is 14 amino acids long.

This clonotype was seen many times. The rearrangement joins TRBV20-1 to TRBJ1-2, with D possibly matching TRBD1 (5 bases). Germline CDR1 reads DFQATT; CDR2 reads SNEGSKA (reference sequence). The CDR3 length is 13 residues. Trimming removed 8 bases at V and 6 bases at J, with 19 bases between. The CDR3 DNA follows: TGCAGTACCGATTCGGGACGCCTAAATGGCTACACCTTC. Amino acid sequence: CSTDSGRLNGYTF.

The rearrangement uses TRBV24-1 and TRBJ2-3; D ambiguous. The CDR3 sequence is 15 residues long. Germline-derived CDR1 and CDR2 are KGHDR and SFDVKD. V was pared by 4 bases and J by 2 bases, with 12 bases between. CDR3: CATSESGISTDTQYF. The CDR3 DNA reads TGTGCCACCAGTGAGTCTGGGATCTCCACAGATACGCAGTATTTT.

This chain links TRBV5-1 with TRBJ2-4; D might be TRBD1 or TRBD2, each matching 5 bases. The better agreement between TRBJ2-7 and the DNA end casts doubt on the J call. This CDR3 has 14 residues. CDR1 is SGHRS, CDR2 YFSETQ, per germline. The CDR3 nucleotides read TGCGCCAGCAGCTTAGTAACAGCGAGGGGCGAGCAGTACTTC. This encodes CASSLVTARGEQYF.

This clonotype showed up many times. This chain uses TRBV9 with TRBJ2-7; 9 bases align to TRBD1. The CDR3 contains 15 residues. V lost 3 bases to trimming and J lost 1 base; unmatched junction nucleotides: 5. Looked up from germline, CDR1 is SGDLS and CDR2 is YYNGEE. The CDR3 DNA sequence: TGTGCCAGCAGCGGCTTTGGACAGGGGTCCTACGAGCAGTACTTC. This sequence encodes CASSGFGQGSYEQYF.

At least ten counts were recorded for this clonotype. Germline and junction disagree at one end, which may indicate a read error. The chain links TRBV29-1 to TRBJ2-7, with D possibly being TRBD1 or TRBD2 (5 bases each). CDR1 and CDR2 (germline): SQVTM, ANQGSEA. CDR3 length equals 12 residues. The CDR3, as DNA: TGCGGCGTAGGGACGGGTACCTACGAGCAGTACTTC. It translates to CGVGTGTYEQYF.

This clonotype was counted a few times. This chain uses TRBV9 with TRBJ2-5; 7 nucleotides line up with TRBD2. The CDR3 has 16 residues. The V gene end was trimmed by 4 bases and the J gene end by 2 bases; junction bases not matched to a gene: 11. Germline loops: CDR1 SGDLS, CDR2 YYNGEE. The CDR3 here is CASSPSGGSRQETQYF. The DNA for the CDR3 is TGTGCCAGCAGCCCTTCGGGGGGAAGTAGGCAAGAGACCCAGTACTTC.

The chain is built from TRBV5-6 and TRBJ1-1; perhaps TRBD1 as D (5 bases). The V end lost 0 bases, the J end lost 2 bases, and 11 bases lay between the germline ends. This CDR3 contains 15 residues. CDR1 is SGHDT and CDR2 is YYEEEE in the germline V gene. CDR3 nucleotide sequence: TGTGCCAGCAGCTTGGAGAATACAGGCAACACTGAAGCTTTCTTT. It translates to CASSLENTGNTEAFF.

About this clonotype itself: The germline gene is not matched at one end of the junction; a read error may be the cause. The V and J genes are TRBV27 and TRBJ1-2; no definite D call. This CDR3 is 12 amino acids long. The germline V gene encodes CDR1 MNHEY and CDR2 SMNVEV (reference sequence). This CDR3 reads CASSPQDRGYTF. The CDR3 bases are TGTGCCAGCAGTCCCCAGGATCGAGGCTACACATTC.

The J gene is TRBJ1-1, the V gene TRBV20-1; tentative D call: TRBD1 (5 bases). Germline CDR1 DFQATT, CDR2 SNEGSKA (reference sequence). Trimming stripped 0 bases from V and 6 bases from J, with 11 bases between. This CDR3 has 13 amino acids. CDR3 loop: CSAREQVEAEAFF. As DNA, the CDR3 is TGCAGTGCTAGAGAACAGGTGGAGGCTGAAGCTTTCTTT.

The gene calls are TRBV7-8 and TRBJ2-5; TRBD1 matches 7 bases. The CDR3 extends over 15 amino acids. The germline V gene encodes CDR1 SGHVS and CDR2 FQNEAQ. Losses at the gene ends were 5 bases for V and 4 bases for J; bases not matched to a gene: 10. CDR3: CASSRYRDSIETQYF. The CDR3 nucleotides read TGTGCCAGCAGCAGATATCGGGACAGCATAGAGACCCAGTACTTC.